Below are 27 T cell receptor beta chains sequenced from a single sample in a study of naive and memory T cell subsets. The beta constant-region primer was an equimolar mix of two oligonucleotides covering TRBC1 and TRBC2. Nested alpha and beta constant-region primers with the SP2 primer drove four PCR rounds on ligated cDNA. In TCRdb, the UMI-ligation and nested PCR reads were re-called with MiXCR into one record per CDR3 protein. The repertoire has about 120,000 distinct CDR3 sequences, just over 35% of them found once; the top ten carry 0.8% to 1%. Material for sequencing was central memory CD4+ T cells from blood. Receptors originate from a human donor in good health.

V is TRBV23-1 and J is TRBJ1-4, with D unclear. TRBV23-1 is marked as an open reading frame, function uncertain. The CDR3 extends over 11 amino acids. V was shortened by 10 bases and J by 8 bases, with 11 bases between the two germline ends. CDR3 in DNA: TGCGCCACCAGAAGGCAAGAAAAACTGTTTTTT. This gives the protein CATRRQEKLFF.

The V and J genes are TRBV9 and TRBJ2-3; TRBD2 might be the D (6 bases). V lost 0 bases and J lost 1, with 12 bases in between. This CDR3 has 16 amino acids. The germline gives CDR1 SGDLS, CDR2 YYNGEE. CDR3 in amino acids: CASSVARLGGTDTQYF. The CDR3 coding sequence is TGTGCCAGCAGCGTAGCCCGACTAGGGGGCACAGATACGCAGTATTTT.

This clonotype was detected ten times or more. The chain joins TRBV28 to TRBJ2-1; unclear D gene. Germline V lookup: CDR1 MDHEN, CDR2 SYDVKM. V shed 3 bases and J shed 7 bases, with 19 bases lying between them. CDR3 length equals 16 residues. CDR3 region: CASSFQTPILANEQFF. In DNA, the CDR3 is TGTGCCAGCAGTTTCCAGACTCCCATCCTCGCGAATGAGCAGTTCTTC. The full variable domain, in which reference TRBV28 and TRBJ2-1 provide the parts outside the CDR3, is DVKVTQSSRYLVKRTGEKVFLECVQDMDHENMFWYRQDPGLGLRLIYFSYDVKMKEKGDIPEGYSVSREKKERFSLILESASTNQTSMYLCASSFQTPILANEQFFGPGTRLTVL.

V is TRBV12-5 and J is TRBJ2-3; tentatively, D is TRBD2 (6 bases). Germline loops: CDR1 LGHNT, CDR2 FRNRAP. Trimming removed 11 bases at V and 6 bases at J, with 15 bases between. The CDR3 sequence is 12 residues long. CDR3 in amino acids: CASSTREDTQYF. The CDR3 DNA reads TGTGCTTCCTCCACCCGGGAGGATACGCAGTATTTT. The complete variable domain, with remaining parts taken from reference TRBV12-5 and TRBJ2-3, reads DARVTQTPRHKVTEMGQEVTMRCQPILGHNTVFWYRQTMMQGLELLAYFRNRAPLDDSGMPKDRFSAEMPDATLATLKIQPSEPRDSAVYFCASSTREDTQYFGPGTRLTVL.

This clonotype appeared many times. The chain links TRBV5-1 to TRBJ1-1; the D is unclear. V shed 2 bases and J shed 0 bases, with 20 bases lying between them. The germline CDR1 and CDR2 sequences are SGHRS and YFSETQ. The CDR3 is 18 amino acids. CDR3 region: CASSFGVQNLVMNTEAFF. Written as DNA, the CDR3 is TGCGCCAGCAGCTTCGGAGTACAGAATCTTGTCATGAACACTGAAGCTTTCTTT.

The rearrangement joins TRBV5-1 to TRBJ2-1; perhaps TRBD2 as D (6 bases). The CDR3 covers 17 residues. The V gene's germline CDR1 is SGHRS and CDR2 YFSETQ. The V gene lost 5 bases and the J gene lost 0 bases, with 18 bases spanning the gap. The CDR3 here is CASRNRGSGSSYNEQFF. DNA for the CDR3: TGCGCCAGCAGGAACCGGGGTAGCGGTAGCTCCTACAATGAGCAGTTCTTC.

The chain couples TRBV15 to TRBJ1-5, with D possibly matching TRBD1 (6 bases). The germline gives CDR1 LNHNV, CDR2 YYDKDF (reference sequence). The length of the CDR3 is 14 residues. V dropped 5 bases and J dropped 7 bases, with 15 bases sitting between them. The CDR3 sequence: CATSGTGSRQPQHF. The CDR3, as DNA: TGTGCCACCAGCGGAACAGGGTCGAGGCAGCCCCAGCATTTT.

J is TRBJ2-1 and V is TRBV5-1, with 7 bases aligning to TRBD2. J was trimmed by 7 bases and V by 0 bases; bases with no gene match: 7. Germline V lookup: CDR1 SGHRS, CDR2 YFSETQ. The CDR3 length is 15 residues. The CDR3 DNA is TGCGCCAGCAGCTTGGGGGGACTATATGAGAATGAGCAGTTCTTC. It is translated as CASSLGGLYENEQFF.

J is TRBJ2-7 and V is TRBV6-1; TRBD1 agrees at 7 bases. V lost 11 bases to trimming and J lost 6 bases; unmatched junction nucleotides: 13. The V gene's germline CDR1 is MNHNS and CDR2 SASEGT. The CDR3 runs to 13 residues. The CDR3 region is CASAMTGSSEQYF. CDR3 nucleotides: TGTGCCTCGGCGATGACAGGGTCATCCGAGCAGTACTTC.

The chain is built from TRBV9 and TRBJ2-1; 7 nucleotides align to TRBD1. CDR3 length equals 15 residues. Germline trimming cut 6 bases from V and 0 bases from J; bases unmatched to any gene: 6. Germline CDR1 and CDR2: SGDLS and YYNGEE. The CDR3 DNA is TGTGCCAGCACCAGCCGGGACAGCTCCTACAATGAGCAGTTCTTC. It translates to CASTSRDSSYNEQFF.

This clonotype was seen a handful of times. This chain links TRBV6-5 with TRBJ2-1, with TRBD2 identical over 12 bases. Germline V gives CDR1 MNHEY, CDR2 SVGAGI. The length of the CDR3 is 12 residues. V lost 7 bases, J lost 9 bases, and 1 base stayed unmatched. The CDR3 loop reads CASKLAGGEQFF. Written as DNA, the CDR3 is TGTGCCAGCAAACTAGCGGGAGGTGAGCAGTTCTTC.

The gene calls are TRBV6-5 and TRBJ2-1; 9 positions match TRBD1. Per germline, CDR1 MNHEY and CDR2 SVGAGI. V trimming: 6 bases; J trimming: 8 bases; junction bases outside the gene matches: 11. This CDR3 is built from 15 residues. The CDR3 DNA follows: TGTGCCAGCAGGACGGACAGGGGCGCTTTGTATGAGCAGTTCTTC. Translated: CASRTDRGALYEQFF.

J is TRBJ2-7 and V is TRBV5-1, with no clear D. Germline V gene data show CDR1 as SGHRS and CDR2 as YFSETQ. The V gene lost 5 bases and the J gene lost 1 base, with 4 bases spanning the gap. There are 11 residues in the CDR3. The CDR3 DNA reads as TGCGCCAGCAGATCGTCCTACGAGCAGTACTTC. Protein product: CASRSSYEQYF.

V and J are TRBV5-4 and TRBJ1-1; 7 bases match TRBD1. This CDR3 comprises 12 residues. The V and J ends lost 4 bases and 8 bases, in that order; junction bases with no gene match: 5. The germline V gene has CDR1 SGHNT and CDR2 YYREEE (reference sequence). The CDR3 region has the DNA TGTGCCAGCAGCCTGGGACAGTGGGAAGCTTTCTTT. Translation gives CASSLGQWEAFF.

Of note for this clonotype: A junction boundary mismatches the germline segment, possibly from a read error. The chain uses TRBV6-1 and TRBJ2-5; TRBD2 agrees at 7 bases. The CDR3 contains 12 residues. Germline values: CDR1 MNHNS, CDR2 SASEGT. The CDR3 loop is CASREVAGPPAF. CDR3 bases: TGTGCCAGCAGAGAAGTAGCGGGCCCACCCGCCTTC.

The CDR3 reads CSVVLRDHGNTIYF. CDR3 DNA: TGCAGCGTTGTATTACGAGACCATGGAAACACCATATATTTT. V gene TRBV29-1 combines with J gene TRBJ1-3; D gene unclear. Per the germline V gene, CDR1 is SQVTM and CDR2 is ANQGSEA. CDR3 length equals 14 residues. Trimming left V 4 bases short and J 3 bases short, with 13 bases between.

This clonotype has only a few counts. The V and J genes are TRBV4-1 and TRBJ1-4, with 7 positions matching TRBD1. Germline assignment: CDR1 MGHRA and CDR2 YSYEKL. Trimming cost V 5 bases and J 7 bases; bases outside gene matches: 10. The CDR3 runs to 15 residues. The CDR3 DNA follows: TGCGCCAGCAGCAAGGGACAGCATGATGGTGAAAAACTGTTTTTT. This codes for CASSKGQHDGEKLFF.

The genes are TRBV4-1 and TRBJ1-5; D unclear. From germline, CDR1 is MGHRA and CDR2 YSYEKL. CDR3 length equals 15 residues. With 6 bases removed from V and 0 bases from J, the gap between germline ends came to 12 bases. CDR3 in amino acids: CASSQHGISNQPQHF. The CDR3 coding sequence is TGCGCCAGCAGTCAACACGGGATTAGCAATCAGCCCCAGCATTTT.

DNA of the CDR3: TGCAGTGCTAGAGAGTCACCCGTCCAAGAGACCCAGTACTTC. It translates to CSARESPVQETQYF. The V call is TRBV20-1, the J call TRBJ2-5; D call uncertain. Germline CDR1 is DFQATT and CDR2 is SNEGSKA (reference sequence). Trimming removed 0 bases at V and 1 base at J, with 9 bases between. The CDR3 has 14 amino acids.

The genes are TRBV5-6 and TRBJ2-7; 9 bases match TRBD1. V lost 4 bases, J lost 1 base, and 9 bases stayed unmatched. CDR1 SGHDT and CDR2 YYEEEE come from the germline V gene. The CDR3 spans 16 residues. CDR3 residues: CASSPETGTGSYEQYF. The CDR3 nucleotides are TGTGCCAGCAGCCCCGAAACCGGGACAGGGTCCTACGAGCAGTACTTC.

This clonotype was observed a few times. The CDR3 nucleotides read TGCAGCGTTGCTAGCCGTTCCTACAATGAGCAGTTCTTC. Translated: CSVASRSYNEQFF. The chain recombines TRBV29-1 with TRBJ2-1; a possible D gene is TRBD2 (5 bases). The CDR3 consists of 13 residues. Germline lookup yields CDR1 SQVTM and CDR2 ANQGSEA. V was clipped by 4 bases and J by 1 base, with 8 bases between them.

This clonotype came up a few times. The chain links TRBV7-8 to TRBJ1-4, with 9 bases that match TRBD1. CDR1 is SGHVS and CDR2 is FQNEAQ in the germline V gene. The length of the CDR3 is 15 residues. The J segment lost 12 bases and the V segment lost 1 base, leaving 9 bases of the junction unmatched. The chain's CDR3 is CASSLVQGAMMELFF. Written as DNA, the CDR3 is TGTGCCAGCAGCTTAGTACAGGGGGCCATGATGGAACTGTTTTTT.

The chain uses TRBV30 and TRBJ2-7, with TRBD1 matching over 7 bases. The CDR3 length is 13 residues. J lost 3 bases, V lost 3 bases, and 5 bases had no gene match. CDR1 and CDR2 from the germline V gene are GTSNPN and SVGIG (reference sequence). The CDR3 coding sequence is TGTGCCTGGAGCGGCAGGGGGAACTACGAGCAGTACTTC. The encoded protein is CAWSGRGNYEQYF.

This clonotype has a count of ten or more. This chain joins TRBV12-3 or TRBV12-4 and TRBJ2-7, with a weak D call TRBD1 (6 bases). The CDR3 is made up of 16 amino acids. V lost 5 bases and J lost 3, with 20 bases in between. The CDR3 sequence: CASSPHADRIDYEQYF. Written as DNA, the CDR3 is TGTGCCAGCAGTCCACATGCTGACAGGATCGACTACGAGCAGTACTTC.

The sample holds a few counts of this clonotype. The rearrangement joins TRBV28 to TRBJ2-7, with D possibly being TRBD1 (5 bases). V was pared by 0 bases and J by 1 base, with 10 bases between. Germline V gene lookup returns CDR1 MDHEN and CDR2 SYDVKM. This CDR3 contains 15 residues. The CDR3 region has the DNA TGTGCCAGCAGTTTATGGGCAGGGAAGTCCTACGAGCAGTACTTC. This codes for CASSLWAGKSYEQYF.

V usage is TRBV2 and J usage is TRBJ2-1; 10 bases map to TRBD2. Germline-derived CDR1 and CDR2 are SNHLY and FYNNEI. V dropped 7 bases and J dropped 3; count of bases not matched to a gene: 6. The CDR3 has 15 residues. The CDR3, as DNA: TGTGCCAGCACCCAGAGCGGGAGGGACTACAATGAGCAGTTCTTC. It codes for CASTQSGRDYNEQFF.

This clonotype was observed a handful of times. The chain couples TRBV5-6 to TRBJ1-2; no clear D. CDR1 is SGHDT, CDR2 YYEEEE, per germline. V shed 0 bases and J shed 4 bases, with 19 bases lying between them. The CDR3 has 17 residues. CDR3 coding DNA: TGTGCCAGCAGCTTGGTAGTGTTGGCAGGAGAAAGCTATGGCTACACCTTC. As protein: CASSLVVLAGESYGYTF.